Listed below are T cell receptor beta chains from one sample, sequenced in a study of T cell responses to AZD1222 COVID-19 vaccine. Only in-frame clones appear in the TCRdb table, and some are missing; sequencing was by immunoSEQ multiplex PCR. The data hold under 200,000 clones, with just over 90% observed a single time. The sample here was peripheral blood, taken 28 days after the second dose of the MenACWY control vaccine. These receptors originate from an adult who received the MenACWY meningococcal vaccine as a control. Both conserved end residues are part of each CDR3. The D gene is left open where the match is weak. Size is stated for part of the rows, as once, few or many counts, or as a class when the clone is expanded.

d_call	v_call	clone_size	j_call	cdr3_nt	cdr3_aa
NA	TRBV7-2	few	TRBJ1-3	TGTGCCAGCAGACGACAGCAAAATGGAAACACCATATATTTT	CASRRQQNGNTIYF
NA	TRBV24-1	few	TRBJ1-1	TGTGCCATCGGGAGAACTACTGAAGCTTTCTTT	CAIGRTTEAFF
NA	TRBV5-1	NA	TRBJ2-7	TGCGCCAGCAGCTGGGGGGGACAGAGCTCCTACGAGCAGTACTTC	CASSWGGQSSYEQYF
NA	TRBV7-6	NA	TRBJ1-2	TGTGCCAGCAGCGACCGGGGGCCGGCCTATGGCTACACCTTC	CASSDRGPAYGYTF
NA	TRBV15	NA	TRBJ1-2	TGTGCCACCAGCAGAGATCGAGGCAGGGCAGATGGCTACACCTTC	CATSRDRGRADGYTF
NA	TRBV27	NA	TRBJ2-7	TGTGCCAGCAGTTTAATCGGACCCGACGAGCAGTACTTC	CASSLIGPDEQYF
NA	TRBV25-1	NA	TRBJ1-1	TGTGCCAGCAGACGAGCAGGGAACACTGAAGCTTTCTTT	CASRRAGNTEAFF
TRBD1	TRBV2	NA	TRBJ1-5	TGTGCCAGCAGGGGCGACAGGGGCGGCAATCAGCCCCAGCATTTT	CASRGDRGGNQPQHF
TRBD1	TRBV11-3	once	TRBJ1-6	TGTGCCAGCAGCTTAGATTCGCGGACAGGGAGCTCACCCCTCCACTTT	CASSLDSRTGSSPLHF
NA	TRBV6-2/TRBV6-3	NA	TRBJ2-7	TGTGCCAGCAGTTATGCCGGGACCTCCTACGAGCAGTACTTC	CASSYAGTSYEQYF
NA	TRBV19	NA	TRBJ2-2	TGTGCCAGTAGTAGAGGAGGAACCGGGGAGCTGTTTTTT	CASSRGGTGELFF
NA	TRBV28	NA	TRBJ2-2	TGTGCCAGCAGGGCCGGGGGGCGGAACACCGGGGAGCTGTTTTTT	CASRAGGRNTGELFF
NA	TRBV6-1	NA	TRBJ2-3	TGTGCCAGCAGTGTTTCGTCGGCGGATGCTAGCACAGATACGCAGTATTTT	CASSVSSADASTDTQYF
TRBD1	TRBV28	NA	TRBJ1-2	TGTGCCAGCAGTAGGACAGGGTCCGTAGGCTATGGCTACACCTTC	CASSRTGSVGYGYTF
NA	TRBV12-2	NA	TRBJ2-5	TGTGCAAGTCGCTTACACCGGGGGTGGGAGACCCAGTACTTC	CASRLHRGWETQYF
TRBD1	TRBV19	NA	TRBJ2-1	TGTGCCAGCAGAACTGGACAGGGAAATGAGCAGTTCTTC	CASRTGQGNEQFF
NA	TRBV7-2	NA	TRBJ1-2	TGTGCCAGCAGCTTATCCCCGATAGAGAACTATGGCTACACCTTC	CASSLSPIENYGYTF
NA	TRBV27	NA	TRBJ2-3	TGTGCCAGCAGTTGGACACGTTCCGGAGATACGCAGTATTTT	CASSWTRSGDTQYF
TRBD2	TRBV9	NA	TRBJ2-3	TGTGCCAGCAGCGTAGAGCCGGGAGGGCCGACAGATACGCAGTATTTT	CASSVEPGGPTDTQYF
NA	TRBV30	NA	TRBJ2-5	TGTGCCTGGATTAAAAGGGCGGAACAAACGGCCCAGTACTTC	CAWIKRAEQTAQYF
TRBD2	TRBV10-2	NA	TRBJ2-3	TGCGCCAGCAGTGATCAGCGGGGTAGGGATACGCAGTATTTT	CASSDQRGRDTQYF
TRBD2	TRBV7-2	NA	TRBJ2-5	TGTGCCAGCAGCTTAGCCCTAGCGGGCACCCAAGAGACCCAGTACTTC	CASSLALAGTQETQYF
NA	TRBV2	NA	TRBJ1-2	TGTGCCAGCAGAGCAGGGGAGGGGATTTATGGCTACACCTTC	CASRAGEGIYGYTF
TRBD2	TRBV9	NA	TRBJ2-7	TGTGCCAGCAGCGGCCCACTAGCGGCAACCTACGAGCAGTACTTC	CASSGPLAATYEQYF
TRBD1	TRBV6-5	once	TRBJ2-5	TGTGCCAGCACCTTAGACAGGGGTGGAGAGACCCAGTACTTC	CASTLDRGGETQYF
NA	TRBV29-1	NA	TRBJ2-3	TGCAGCGGGATGGGCATCCGTGGGGCGGAGAGCACAGATACGCAGTATTTT	CSGMGIRGAESTDTQYF
TRBD1	TRBV11-2	once	TRBJ1-2	TGTGCCAGCAGCATCCAACAGGGGCGGGATGGCTACACCTTC	CASSIQQGRDGYTF
TRBD1	TRBV6-5	NA	TRBJ1-2	TGTGCCAGCAGTCCCAGGACAGGGGACGTCTATGGCTACACCTTC	CASSPRTGDVYGYTF
NA	TRBV2	once	TRBJ1-1	TGTGCCAGCAGTGTTCTTGTTGGCAACACTGAAGCTTTCTTT	CASSVLVGNTEAFF
NA	TRBV7-9	NA	TRBJ1-1	TGTGCCAGCAGCTTAGTGGAATACACTGAAGCTTTCTTT	CASSLVEYTEAFF
TRBD1	TRBV2	NA	TRBJ1-5	TGTGCCAGCAACCCGACAGGGGGCAGCAATCAGCCCCAGCATTTT	CASNPTGGSNQPQHF
NA	TRBV30	NA	TRBJ1-2	TGTGCCTGGAGTGTACCTGAGGGAGGCTACACCTTC	CAWSVPEGGYTF
TRBD2	TRBV18	once	TRBJ2-1	TGTGCCAGCTCAGGCCGACTAGCGGGAGAGGGTAATGAGCAGTTCTTC	CASSGRLAGEGNEQFF
NA	TRBV18	once	TRBJ2-2	TGTGCCAGCTTTCCCAGGGCAGGGGCCGGCACCGGGGAGCTGTTTTTT	CASFPRAGAGTGELFF
NA	TRBV5-1	NA	TRBJ1-1	TGCGCCAGCATCACTCTCTGGGAAGCTTTCTTT	CASITLWEAFF
TRBD1	TRBV27	NA	TRBJ1-2	TGTGCCAGCAGTTTATCGCGAGGGACAGGGGTCTATGGCTACACCTTC	CASSLSRGTGVYGYTF
TRBD1	TRBV5-1	NA	TRBJ1-2	TGCGCCAGCAGCTTTTCGGACAGGGCGGGCTACACCTTC	CASSFSDRAGYTF
TRBD2	TRBV6-2/TRBV6-3	NA	TRBJ2-1	TGTGCCAGCAGCACTAGCGGGAGTTGGTCCTACAATGAGCAGTTCTTC	CASSTSGSWSYNEQFF
NA	TRBV11-3	once	TRBJ1-1	TGTGCCAGCAGCGACCGGACACCAGCGATAACTGAAGCTTTCTTT	CASSDRTPAITEAFF
NA	TRBV19	NA	TRBJ1-5	TGTGCCAGTAGTGTGGGCCTGAGGCCCCAGCATTTT	CASSVGLRPQHF
NA	TRBV15	NA	TRBJ1-2	TGTGCCACCAGCAGAGATCGGGGAAATGGCTACACCTTC	CATSRDRGNGYTF
NA	TRBV19	NA	TRBJ2-5	TGTGCCAGTAGCCGCCGCGAGGGGCAAGAGACCCAGTACTTC	CASSRREGQETQYF
NA	TRBV5-1	NA	TRBJ1-5	TGCGCCAGCAGCTCGAGACCTAGTCAGCCCCAGCATTTT	CASSSRPSQPQHF
NA	TRBV5-1	once	TRBJ2-5	TGCGCCAGCAGCTCCGCAGGGCTCGGAGGTAAAGAGACCCAGTACTTC	CASSSAGLGGKETQYF
NA	TRBV11-2	NA	TRBJ1-1	TGTGCCAGCAGCTTAGATCGACGTGAGGAAGCTTTCTTT	CASSLDRREEAFF